The clone carrying this T cell receptor beta chain was counted a single time. As yet, its antigen is unknown. The data stem from a study of T cell responses to AZD1222 COVID-19 vaccine. Sequencing used immunoSEQ multiplex PCR; TCRdb keeps in-frame clones, though not all of them. In the table there are about 140,000 clones, roughly 92% of which are singletons. Whole-study results and caveats: Sampled repertoires all dated from after the peak T cell response. Just a handful of AZD1222 recipients were seropositive at baseline.

The trim removed 0 bases at V and 10 bases at J, leaving 5 bases unmatched. Germline V gene sequence: CDR1 SGHRS, CDR2 YFSETQ. CDR3 length: 15 residues. This chain joins TRBV5-1 and TRBJ1-6; 9 bases match TRBD1. This material consisted of peripheral blood, taken 28 days after the second AZD1222 dose. This receptor was taken from an adult who received the AZD1222 COVID-19 vaccine. In DNA, the CDR3 is TGCGCCAGCAGCTTGGCGGGACAGGGACGGTCACCCCTCCACTTT. Translating gives CASSLAGQGRSPLHF.